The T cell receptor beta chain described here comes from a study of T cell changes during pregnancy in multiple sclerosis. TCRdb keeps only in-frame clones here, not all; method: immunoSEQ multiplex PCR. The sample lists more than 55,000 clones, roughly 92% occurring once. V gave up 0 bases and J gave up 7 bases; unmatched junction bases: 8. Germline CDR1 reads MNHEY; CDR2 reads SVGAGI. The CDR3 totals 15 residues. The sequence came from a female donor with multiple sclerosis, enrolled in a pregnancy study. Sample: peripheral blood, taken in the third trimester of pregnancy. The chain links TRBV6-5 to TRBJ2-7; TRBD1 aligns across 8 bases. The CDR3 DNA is TGTGCCAGCAGTTACTCGCCGACAGGGGTCGATGAGCAGTACTTC. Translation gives CASSYSPTGVDEQYF.